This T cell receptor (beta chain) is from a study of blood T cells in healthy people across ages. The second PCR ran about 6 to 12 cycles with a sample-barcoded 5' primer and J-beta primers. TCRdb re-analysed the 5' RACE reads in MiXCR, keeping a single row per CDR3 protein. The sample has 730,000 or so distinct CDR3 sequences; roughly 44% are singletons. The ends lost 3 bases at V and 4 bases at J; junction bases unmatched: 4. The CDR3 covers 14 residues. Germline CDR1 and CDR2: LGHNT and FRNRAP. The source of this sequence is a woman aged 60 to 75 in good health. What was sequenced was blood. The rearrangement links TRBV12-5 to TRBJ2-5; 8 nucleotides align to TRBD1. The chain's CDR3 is CASGLPQGAETQYF. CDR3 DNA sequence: TGTGCTAGTGGTTTACCTCAGGGGGCAGAGACCCAGTACTTC.